The 29 T cell receptor delta chains listed next were all sequenced from one sample in a study of gamma-delta chains in newborns, infants, children. TCRdb used CATT to re-call clones from the reads. The sample holds 1,500 to 2,000 delta-chain clones; less than 50% are singletons and the top ten take about 16%. The sample consisted of blood. The receptors were sampled from a child who had a fever.

This chain links TRDV2 with TRDJ3, with a weak D call TRDD3 (5 bases). Germline values: CDR1 GEAIGNYY, CDR2 EKD. Trimming took 0 bases from V and 1 from J, leaving 12 bases between them. The CDR3 length is 18 residues. CDR3 bases: TGTGCCTGTGACACCGCTGGGCCACATTCCTGGGACACCCGACAGATGTTTTTC. Protein product: CACDTAGPHSWDTRQMFF.

This clone turned up a few times. The sample holds other DNA sequences that translate to the same CDR3. The rearrangement joins TRDV2 to TRDJ1; D is possibly TRDD3 (5 bases). Germline V CDR1 and CDR2: GEAIGNYY, EKD. This CDR3 region has 15 residues. V shed 0 bases and J shed 0 bases, with 10 bases lying between them. CDR3: CACDTVGSYTDKLIF. CDR3 coding DNA: TGTGCCTGTGACACCGTGGGATCGTACACCGATAAACTCATCTTT.

This clone came up a few times. The chain carries TRDV2 and TRDJ1; 13 bases line up with TRDD3. CDR1 and CDR2 (germline): GEAIGNYY, EKD. The CDR3 is 15 amino acids. V shed 5 bases, J shed 3 bases, and the junction held 5 bases outside the gene matches. The chain's CDR3 is CACGLLGDTSDKLIF. The CDR3 nucleotides are TGTGCCTGTGGCCTACTGGGGGATACGTCCGATAAACTCATCTTT.

This clone was picked up a small number of times. The junction does not match germline at one end; this may be a read error. V usage is TRDV2 and J usage is TRDJ1; TRDD3 matches at 10 bases. Germline CDR1 is GEAIGNYY and CDR2 is EKD. The CDR3 is 18 amino acids. The CDR3 DNA is TGTGCCTGTGAGTCTCTTAGTACTGGGGGATTCCGTTCCGATAAACTCACCTTT. Amino acid sequence: CACESLSTGGFRSDKLTF.

Only a few counts were recorded for this clone. The chain employs TRDV2 and TRDJ1; no firm D call. Looked up from germline, CDR1 is GEAIGNYY and CDR2 is EKD. Trimming left V 4 bases short and J 0 bases short, with 11 bases between. The CDR3 spans 14 residues. The CDR3 loop is CACDAMVHTDKLIF. The CDR3 DNA is TGTGCCTGTGATGCCATGGTCCACACCGATAAACTCATCTTT.

By sample share, this clone is large. Different DNA sequences within this sample yield the same CDR3. This CDR3 reads CACDALGDDTDKLIF. The CDR3 DNA reads TGTGCCTGTGACGCGCTGGGGGACGACACCGATAAACTCATCTTT. V is TRDV2 and J is TRDJ1, with 8 bases fitting TRDD3. The length of the CDR3 is 15 residues. V was clipped by 3 bases and J by 0 bases; unmatched bases: 5. Germline CDR1 is GEAIGNYY and CDR2 is EKD.

CDR3 residues: CACKGLPKSAGGPYTDKLIF. CDR3 nucleotides: TGTGCCTGTAAGGGCCTTCCTAAGAGTGCGGGGGGCCCGTACACCGATAAACTCATCTTT. The chain carries TRDV2 and TRDJ1; 8 bases fit TRDD2. The CDR3 loop spans 20 amino acids. Trimming cost V 6 bases and J 0 bases; bases outside gene matches: 23. CDR1 GEAIGNYY and CDR2 EKD come from the germline V gene.

Regarding this clone: The junction differs from germline at one of its ends, possibly a read error. J is TRDJ1 and V is TRDV2; TRDD3 might be the D (6 bases). CDR1 GEAIGNYY and CDR2 EKD come from the germline V gene. The CDR3 is 18 amino acids. CDR3 DNA sequence: TGTGCCTGTGACAGCTTGGGGGGACGGCCGGCAGACACCGATAAATTCATCTTT. Its protein is CACDSLGGRPADTDKFIF.

V and J are TRDV2 and TRDJ3; TRDD3 is a possible D gene (6 bases). This CDR3 has 17 residues. Deletions cut 0 bases from V and 5 bases from J, with 13 bases between. Germline V gene lookup returns CDR1 GEAIGNYY and CDR2 EKD. DNA of the CDR3: TGTGCCTGTGACACCATCACTGGGTCCCGGGACACCCGACAGATGTTTTTC. Translating gives CACDTITGSRDTRQMFF.

This clone came up a few times. Other nucleotide sequences in the sample specify the same CDR3. The CDR3 spells CACDRVLGDTGVRSWDTRQMFF. Written as DNA, the CDR3 is TGTGCCTGTGACAGGGTACTGGGGGATACGGGGGTTCGCTCCTGGGACACCCGACAGATGTTTTTC. V and J are TRDV2 and TRDJ3, with 13 bases identical to TRDD3. J lost 0 bases, V lost 2 bases, and 12 bases had no gene match. Germline-derived CDR1 and CDR2 are GEAIGNYY and EKD. The CDR3 is 22 amino acids.

As for this clone: Since a much larger clone is just one base distant, this may be a read error. The genes are TRDV1 and TRDJ1; 12 bases match TRDD3. This CDR3 region has 21 residues. Germline V gene sequence: CDR1 TSWWSYY, CDR2 QGS. This CDR3 is CAIGPPPTHWGIPRTADKLIF. CDR3 coding DNA: TGTGCTATTGGGCCCCCACCTACCCACTGGGGGATACCTCGTACAGCCGATAAACTCATCTTT.

Details on this clone: A read error may produce the germline difference seen at one junction end. The CDR3 is CACDTVSGPDKLIF. CDR3 in DNA: TGCGCCTGTGACACCGTCTCTGGGCCCGATAAACTCATCTTT. The rearrangement joins TRDV2 to TRDJ1; perhaps TRDD3 as D (5 bases). Germline CDR1 and CDR2: GEAIGNYY and EKD. The CDR3 runs 14 residues.

As regards this clone: A much larger clonotype is one base distant, so this may be a read error. The CDR3: CACDTWRTDKLIF. CDR3 nucleotides: TGTGCCTGTGACACCTGGAGGACCGATAAACTCATCTTT. The chain carries TRDV2 and TRDJ1; D unresolved. Germline values: CDR1 GEAIGNYY, CDR2 EKD. Trimming shortened V by 0 bases and J by 2 bases, and 6 bases separated the two germline ends. This CDR3 is 13 amino acids long.

This clone was seen a handful of times. The rearrangement uses TRDV2 and TRDJ1; 8 bases fit TRDD3. CDR1 GEAIGNYY and CDR2 EKD come from the germline V gene. With 0 bases clipped from V and 1 base from J, the junction kept 9 bases outside the gene matches. The CDR3 is 17 amino acids. DNA for the CDR3: TGTGCCTGTGACACCGTGGCTCGGGATACGGTCACCGATAAACTCATCTTT. It encodes CACDTVARDTVTDKLIF.

This clone was detected a few times. A read error is likely here: a far larger clone is one base away. Other DNA sequences within the sample encode an identical CDR3. V is TRDV1 and J is TRDJ1; 12 bases line up with TRDD3. The CDR3 length is 18 residues. Germline values: CDR1 TSWWSYY, CDR2 QGS. CDR3 nucleotide sequence: TGTGCTCTTGGGGAACGTCGCTGGGGGATACGGTACACCGATAAGCTCATCTTT. Protein sequence: CALGERRWGIRYTDKLIF.

With respect to this clone: An end of the junction does not agree with germline; a read error may underlie this. Other DNA sequences within the sample encode an identical CDR3. The chain uses TRDV2 and TRDJ1; 7 bases line up with TRDD3. Germline CDR1 reads GEAIGNYY; CDR2 reads EKD. The length of the CDR3 is 17 residues. The CDR3 loop is CACDTVMTNWGTDKLIF. DNA of the CDR3: TGCGCCTGTGACACAGTGATGACGAACTGGGGCACCGATAAACTCATCTTT.

The chain combines TRDV2 with TRDJ1, with 10 bases fitting TRDD3. J gave up 7 bases and V 0 bases, and 19 bases lay outside the gene matches. Per the germline V gene, CDR1 is GEAIGNYY and CDR2 is EKD. The CDR3 covers 19 residues. The CDR3 nucleotides are TGTGCCTGTGACACCCTCGAACTGGGGGATTCTGCCGGTCCCGGTAAACTCATCTTT. Protein sequence: CACDTLELGDSAGPGKLIF.

This clone was counted between two and nine times. The J gene is TRDJ1, the V gene TRDV1, with 11 bases identical to TRDD3. The germline V gene encodes CDR1 TSWWSYY and CDR2 QGS. After removal of 0 bases from V and 0 bases from J, the junction contained 33 bases not matched to a gene. The CDR3 sequence is 27 residues long. The chain's CDR3 is CALGELSVWHGGDWGIRGRLYTDKLIF. The CDR3 DNA reads TGTGCTCTTGGGGAACTATCTGTTTGGCACGGAGGGGACTGGGGGATAAGGGGTCGACTGTACACCGATAAACTCATCTTT.

Notes on this clone: The sample holds other DNA sequences that translate to the same CDR3. The chain links TRDV2 to TRDJ3; a weak D match, TRDD3 (5 bases). The V and J ends lost 0 bases and 2 bases respectively, with 16 bases between them. This CDR3 comprises 19 residues. CDR1 is GEAIGNYY, CDR2 EKD, per germline. The CDR3 DNA follows: TGTGCCTGTGACACCATTACGGGGGGCCGCCCCTGGGACACCCGACAGATGTTTTTC. It yields the protein CACDTITGGRPWDTRQMFF.

This clone was seen once. This same CDR3 is encoded by further DNA sequences in the sample. The chain links TRDV2 to TRDJ1; D is unresolved. Deletions cut 0 bases from V and 0 bases from J, with 10 bases between. The length of the CDR3 is 15 residues. CDR1 and CDR2 from the germline V gene are GEAIGNYY and EKD. The CDR3 DNA sequence: TGTGCCTGTGACACCGTTGGGCTGTACACCGATAAACTCATCTTT. It encodes CACDTVGLYTDKLIF.

The V and J genes are TRDV2 and TRDJ1; 7 nucleotides match TRDD3. Germline values: CDR1 GEAIGNYY, CDR2 EKD. J was trimmed by 4 bases and V by 4 bases; bases with no gene match: 8. This CDR3 region has 14 residues. The chain's CDR3 is CACDTVGEVDKLIF. In DNA form, the CDR3 reads TGTGCCTGTGATACCGTGGGGGAAGTCGATAAACTCATCTTT.

With regard to this clone: The identical CDR3 is also encoded by other nucleotide sequences in the sample. The chain combines TRDV2 with TRDJ3, with 10 bases identical to TRDD3. The CDR3 sequence is 18 residues long. Trimming cost V 1 base and J 0 bases; bases outside gene matches: 2. Germline CDR1 GEAIGNYY, CDR2 EKD. The CDR3 reads CACDTGGYSSWDTRQMFF. The CDR3 coding sequence is TGTGCCTGTGACACTGGGGGATACAGCTCCTGGGACACCCGACAGATGTTTTTC.

The chain has TRDV2 and TRDJ1, with 7 nucleotides matching TRDD3. V gave up 0 bases and J gave up 0 bases; unmatched junction bases: 18. The germline V gene encodes CDR1 GEAIGNYY and CDR2 EKD. CDR3 length equals 20 residues. The CDR3 bases are TGTGCCTGTGACACCGTCCCCTTACTGGGGAATACTCCGTACACCGATAAACTCATCTTT. Protein: CACDTVPLLGNTPYTDKLIF.

The chain carries TRDV2 and TRDJ1; D is possibly TRDD3 (6 bases). V lost 0 bases and J lost 0, with 22 bases in between. The CDR3 totals 19 residues. From germline, CDR1 is GEAIGNYY and CDR2 EKD. The CDR3 sequence is CACDTVSVGGLKYTDKLIF. The CDR3 DNA reads as TGTGCCTGTGACACCGTAAGCGTGGGGGGCCTTAAGTACACCGATAAACTCATCTTT.

As for this clone: At one boundary the junction diverges from the germline segment, which might be a read error. The chain has TRDV2 and TRDJ3; the match to TRDD3 covers 10 bases. The CDR3 contains 21 residues. Germline CDR1 and CDR2: GEAIGNYY and EKD. DNA for the CDR3: TGTGCCTGTGACACCGTGGGTACTGGGGGATTCGACTCCCGGGACACCCGACAGATGTTTTTC. Its translation: CACDTVGTGGFDSRDTRQMFF.

This clone has a handful of counts. The chain links TRDV2 to TRDJ3; 9 bases are a match to TRDD3. The CDR3 has 19 amino acids. Germline CDR1 GEAIGNYY, CDR2 EKD. With V trimmed by 3 bases and J by 0 bases, 8 bases remained unmatched. The CDR3 region has the DNA TGTGCCTGTGACGCCTTACTGGGGGACCTCTCCTGGGACACCCGACAGATGTTTTTC. It encodes CACDALLGDLSWDTRQMFF.

The sample holds a few counts of this clone. A read error may explain this, as a much larger clone is one base away. The chain is built from TRDV1 and TRDJ1; 12 bases match TRDD3. The CDR3 has 21 residues. The trim removed 5 bases at V and 3 bases at J, leaving 22 bases unmatched. CDR1 and CDR2 from the germline V gene are TSWWSYY and QGS. CDR3: CALGHPPTHWGIPRTADKLIF. The DNA of the CDR3 is TGTGCTCTTGGGCACCCACCTACCCACTGGGGGATACCTCGTACAGCCGATAAACTCATCTTT.

Only a few counts were recorded for this clone. V gene TRDV2 combines with J gene TRDJ1; 8 nucleotides align to TRDD3. The V gene's germline CDR1 is GEAIGNYY and CDR2 EKD. Trimming removed 1 base from V and 0 bases from J; junction bases left unmatched: 15. The CDR3 has 19 amino acids. The CDR3 loop reads CACDTIRTGGRTYTDKLIF. CDR3 bases: TGTGCCTGTGACACTATCCGTACTGGGGGTCGGACGTACACCGATAAACTCATCTTT.

This clone has just a few counts. The V gene is TRDV2, the J gene TRDJ1; 8 nucleotides align to TRDD3. The junction had 6 bases not matched to a gene; V was cut back by 3 bases and J by 1 base. CDR3 length: 15 amino acids. Germline V gene lookup returns CDR1 GEAIGNYY and CDR2 EKD. In DNA form, the CDR3 reads TGTGCCTGTGACCCACTGGGGGCTCCCACCGATAAACTCATCTTT. Translation: CACDPLGAPTDKLIF.